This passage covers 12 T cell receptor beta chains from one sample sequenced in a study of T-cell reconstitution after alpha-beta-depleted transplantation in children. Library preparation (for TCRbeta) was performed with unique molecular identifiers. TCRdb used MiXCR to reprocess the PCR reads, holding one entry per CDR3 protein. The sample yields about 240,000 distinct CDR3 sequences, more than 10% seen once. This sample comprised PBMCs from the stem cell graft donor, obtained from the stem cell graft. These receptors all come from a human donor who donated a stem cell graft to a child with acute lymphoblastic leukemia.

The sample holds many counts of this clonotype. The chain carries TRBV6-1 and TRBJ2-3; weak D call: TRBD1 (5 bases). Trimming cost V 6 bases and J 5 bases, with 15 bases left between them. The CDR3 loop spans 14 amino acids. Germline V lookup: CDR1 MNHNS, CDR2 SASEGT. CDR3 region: CASSTWGSLDTQYF. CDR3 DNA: TGTGCCAGCAGCACTTGGGGCAGCTTAGATACGCAGTATTTT.

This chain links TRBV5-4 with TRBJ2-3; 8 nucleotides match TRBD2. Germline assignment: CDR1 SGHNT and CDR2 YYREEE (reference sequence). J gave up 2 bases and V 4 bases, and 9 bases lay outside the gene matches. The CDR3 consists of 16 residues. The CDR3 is CASSLTGRGDTDTQYF. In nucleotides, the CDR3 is TGTGCCAGCAGCCTAACGGGGCGGGGGGACACAGATACGCAGTATTTT.

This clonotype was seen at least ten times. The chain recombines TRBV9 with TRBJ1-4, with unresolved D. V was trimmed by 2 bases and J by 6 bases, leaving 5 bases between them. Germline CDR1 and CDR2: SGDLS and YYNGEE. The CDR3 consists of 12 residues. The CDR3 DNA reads TGTGCCAGCAGCGTTTCCTATGAAAAACTGTTTTTT. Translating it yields CASSVSYEKLFF.

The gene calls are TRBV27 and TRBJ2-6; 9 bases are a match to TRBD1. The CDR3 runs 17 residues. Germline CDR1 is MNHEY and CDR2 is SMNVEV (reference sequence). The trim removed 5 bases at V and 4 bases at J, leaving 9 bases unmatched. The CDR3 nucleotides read TGTGCCAGCAGTCCGGGACAGGGTATCATCGGGGCCAACGTCCTGACTTTC. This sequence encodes CASSPGQGIIGANVLTF.

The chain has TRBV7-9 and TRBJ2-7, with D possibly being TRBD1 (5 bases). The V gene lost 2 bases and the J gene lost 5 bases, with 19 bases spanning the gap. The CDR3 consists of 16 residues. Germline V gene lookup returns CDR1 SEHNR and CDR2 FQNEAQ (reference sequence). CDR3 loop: CASSLFIGREVNEQYF. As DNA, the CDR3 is TGTGCCAGCAGCTTATTTATCGGCAGGGAAGTCAACGAGCAGTACTTC.

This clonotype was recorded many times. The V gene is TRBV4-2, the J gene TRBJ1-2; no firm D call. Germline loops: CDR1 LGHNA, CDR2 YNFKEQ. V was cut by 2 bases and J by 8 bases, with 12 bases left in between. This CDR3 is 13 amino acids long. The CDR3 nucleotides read TGTGCCAGCAGCCAACGGGATGGGAGGGGCTACACCTTC. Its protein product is CASSQRDGRGYTF.

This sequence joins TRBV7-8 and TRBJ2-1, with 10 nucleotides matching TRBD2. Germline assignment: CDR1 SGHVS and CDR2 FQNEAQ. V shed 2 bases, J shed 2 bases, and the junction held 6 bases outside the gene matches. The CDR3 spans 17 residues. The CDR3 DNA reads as TGTGCCAGCAGCTTATTCGGACTAGCGGAAACCTACAATGAGCAGTTCTTC. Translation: CASSLFGLAETYNEQFF.

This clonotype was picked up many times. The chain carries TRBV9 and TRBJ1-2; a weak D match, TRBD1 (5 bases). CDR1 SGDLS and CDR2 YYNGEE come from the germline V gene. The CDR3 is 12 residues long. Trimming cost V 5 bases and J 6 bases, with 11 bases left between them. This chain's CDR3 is CASSGTVDGYTF. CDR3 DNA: TGTGCCAGCAGTGGGACCGTGGATGGCTACACCTTC.

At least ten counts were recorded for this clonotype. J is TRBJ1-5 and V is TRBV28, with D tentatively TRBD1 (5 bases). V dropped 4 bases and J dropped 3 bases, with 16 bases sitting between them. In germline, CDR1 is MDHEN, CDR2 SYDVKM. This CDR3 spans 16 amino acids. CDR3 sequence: CASSSPVRGDNQPQHF. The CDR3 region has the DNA TGTGCCAGCAGTTCCCCGGTTCGGGGGGACAATCAGCCCCAGCATTTT. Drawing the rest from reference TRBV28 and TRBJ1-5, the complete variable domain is DVKVTQSSRYLVKRTGEKVFLECVQDMDHENMFWYRQDPGLGLRLIYFSYDVKMKEKGDIPEGYSVSREKKERFSLILESASTNQTSMYLCASSSPVRGDNQPQHFGDGTRLSIL.

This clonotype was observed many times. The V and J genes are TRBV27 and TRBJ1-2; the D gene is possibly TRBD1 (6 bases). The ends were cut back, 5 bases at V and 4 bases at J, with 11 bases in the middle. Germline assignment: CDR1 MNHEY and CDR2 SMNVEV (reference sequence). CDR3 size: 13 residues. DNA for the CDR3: TGTGCCAGCAGTCTACAGGGCAGCTATGGCTACACCTTC. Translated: CASSLQGSYGYTF.

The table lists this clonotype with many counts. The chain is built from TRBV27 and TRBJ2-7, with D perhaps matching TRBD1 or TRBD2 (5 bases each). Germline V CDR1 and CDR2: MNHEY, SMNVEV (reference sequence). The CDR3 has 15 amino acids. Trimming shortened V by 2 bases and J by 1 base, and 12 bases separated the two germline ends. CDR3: CASSLIGTVSYEQYF. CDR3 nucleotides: TGTGCCAGCAGTTTAATCGGGACCGTGTCCTACGAGCAGTACTTC.

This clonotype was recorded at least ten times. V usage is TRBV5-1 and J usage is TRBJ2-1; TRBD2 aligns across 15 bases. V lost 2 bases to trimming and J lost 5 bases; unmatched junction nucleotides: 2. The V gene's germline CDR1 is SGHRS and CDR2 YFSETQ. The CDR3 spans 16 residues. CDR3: CASSFGLAGGNNEQFF. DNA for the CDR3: TGCGCCAGCAGCTTTGGACTAGCGGGAGGGAACAATGAGCAGTTCTTC.